This TCR beta chain was sequenced during a study of T cells in localized non-small cell lung cancer. Study-level points and caveats: Sequencing, confined to only one tumor region, leaves heterogeneity possible.

A note on this clone: The antigen remains undetermined.

Germline lookup yields CDR1 LGHNT and CDR2 FRNRAP. The V and J ends lost 1 base and 8 bases respectively, with 15 bases between them. CDR3 length: 15 amino acids. The repertoire was sequenced with immunoSEQ multiplex PCR; TCRdb's copy has only in-frame clones and lacks some. The sample records approximately 1,500 clones, just over 35% being singletons. The chain recombines TRBV12-5 with TRBJ2-1; tentatively, D is TRBD1 (6 bases). The receptor was derived from a female donor aged 60 or older with stage I lung adenocarcinoma. The specimen comprised lung tumor tissue, sampled before any cancer treatment. The CDR3 sequence: CASGLGNVGADEQFF. DNA for the CDR3: TGTGCTAGTGGTTTGGGCAATGTGGGGGCGGATGAGCAGTTCTTC. The whole variable domain, remainder taken from reference TRBV12-5 and TRBJ2-1, is DARVTQTPRHKVTEMGQEVTMRCQPILGHNTVFWYRQTMMQGLELLAYFRNRAPLDDSGMPKDRFSAEMPDATLATLKIQPSEPRDSAVYFCASGLGNVGADEQFFGPGTRLTVL.